The 24 T cell receptor beta chains listed next were all sequenced from one sample in a study of blood T cell repertoires in COVID-19. Some clones are missing from TCRdb's copy, which holds only in-frame ones; the method was immunoSEQ multiplex PCR. The sample lists about 130,000 clones; 88% were seen once. Sequenced material: peripheral blood. The receptors derive from a man in his sixties or seventies with active COVID-19.

This clone has only a few counts. The chain links TRBV4-1 to TRBJ1-5; 7 bases are a match to TRBD1. Losses at the gene ends were 2 bases for V and 4 bases for J; bases not matched to a gene: 5. Germline loops: CDR1 MGHRA, CDR2 YSYEKL. The CDR3 has 15 amino acids. This CDR3 reads CASSQIGQVNQPQHF. CDR3 DNA: TGCGCCAGCAGCCAAATTGGACAGGTAAATCAGCCCCAGCATTTT.

J is TRBJ2-4 and V is TRBV7-9; 8 nucleotides match TRBD1. The length of the CDR3 is 14 residues. Germline V CDR1 and CDR2: SEHNR, FQNEAQ (reference sequence). V shed 3 bases and J 8 bases; nucleotides not matched to a gene: 6. The CDR3 protein is CASSFSTGGDIQYF. In nucleotides, the CDR3 is TGTGCCAGCAGCTTCTCCACAGGGGGAGACATTCAGTACTTC.

The chain is built from TRBV27 and TRBJ2-1; 7 bases are a match to TRBD1. Germline V CDR1 and CDR2: MNHEY, SMNVEV (reference sequence). V trimming: 7 bases; J trimming: 8 bases; junction bases outside the gene matches: 8. The CDR3 is 13 residues long. CDR3 amino acids: CASMTGPVDEQFF. The CDR3 nucleotides read TGTGCCAGCATGACAGGGCCGGTGGATGAGCAGTTCTTC.

In its sample, this clone was seen a few times. The chain is built from TRBV4-1 and TRBJ1-6; no clear D gene. This CDR3 is built from 16 residues. Trimming removed 1 base at V and 0 bases at J, with 7 bases between. Germline assignment: CDR1 MGHRA and CDR2 YSYEKL. The CDR3 sequence: CASSQVRSSYNSPLHF. In nucleotides, the CDR3 is TGCGCCAGCAGCCAAGTACGGAGCTCCTATAATTCACCCCTCCACTTT.

The J gene is TRBJ1-6, the V gene TRBV5-1, with D maybe TRBD1 (5 bases). There are 15 residues in the CDR3. Germline CDR1 is SGHRS and CDR2 is YFSETQ. V was shortened by 2 bases and J by 7 bases, with 13 bases between the two germline ends. CDR3 sequence reads: CASSLAGQTNSPLHF. For the CDR3, the DNA is TGCGCCAGCAGCTTAGCAGGGCAGACCAATTCACCCCTCCACTTT.

The chain uses TRBV9 and TRBJ2-3, with 7 bases identical to TRBD2. This CDR3 region has 15 residues. Germline CDR1 SGDLS, CDR2 YYNGEE. The junction had 6 bases not matched to a gene; V was cut back by 0 bases and J by 5 bases. CDR3 protein: CASSVGGSGGDTQYF. The CDR3 DNA reads TGTGCCAGCAGCGTAGGCGGGAGCGGCGGAGATACGCAGTATTTT.

The chain is built from TRBV27 and TRBJ1-5; D not resolved. V gave up 5 bases and J gave up 2 bases, with 16 bases separating them. The germline V gene has CDR1 MNHEY and CDR2 SMNVEV (reference sequence). The CDR3 extends over 16 amino acids. The DNA for the CDR3 is TGTGCCAGCAGTCTCGGCGGGTGGTATGGCAATCAGCCCCAGCATTTT. The encoded protein is CASSLGGWYGNQPQHF.

The chain joins TRBV9 to TRBJ2-3; D perhaps matches TRBD2 (6 bases). The CDR3 spans 13 residues. Germline assignment: CDR1 SGDLS and CDR2 YYNGEE. V was trimmed by 1 base and J by 4 bases, leaving 7 bases between them. The CDR3 bases are TGTGCCAGCAGCGTACCGGGAGCAGATACGCAGTATTTT. Its translation is CASSVPGADTQYF.

The CDR3 is CASSPQVGGGYSYEQYF. The CDR3 DNA follows: TGCGCCAGCAGCCCCCAAGTAGGGGGGGGTTACTCCTACGAGCAGTACTTC. The rearrangement uses TRBV5-1 and TRBJ2-7; weak D call: TRBD2 (7 bases). The CDR3 totals 17 residues. V was pared by 4 bases and J by 0 bases, with 20 bases between. Germline V gene lookup returns CDR1 SGHRS and CDR2 YFSETQ.

The chain combines TRBV5-1 with TRBJ2-7; the D gene is possibly TRBD2 (6 bases). The germline V and J ends were trimmed by 3 bases and 2 bases, with 12 bases remaining between them. The CDR3 is 14 residues long. Looked up from germline, CDR1 is SGHRS and CDR2 is YFSETQ. Here the CDR3 reads CASSYGDSPYEQYF. CDR3 bases: TGCGCCAGCAGCTATGGGGACTCCCCCTACGAGCAGTACTTC.

This chain joins TRBV10-3 and TRBJ1-3; D is perhaps TRBD1 (6 bases). The ends were cut back, 2 bases at V and 0 bases at J, with 8 bases in the middle. Germline-derived CDR1 and CDR2 are ENHRY and SYGVKD. CDR3 length: 15 amino acids. The CDR3 region is CAISEGQLSGNTIYF. In DNA, the CDR3 is TGTGCCATCAGTGAGGGACAGCTCTCTGGAAACACCATATATTTT.

The chain has TRBV2 and TRBJ2-4, with 10 bases matching TRBD1. Unmatched junction bases numbered 4, after V lost 3 bases and J lost 8 bases. Looked up from germline, CDR1 is SNHLY and CDR2 is FYNNEI. The CDR3 is 14 amino acids. Here the CDR3 DNA reads TGTGCCAGCAGTGACGGGGACAGGGGTGACATTCAGTACTTC. Protein: CASSDGDRGDIQYF.

This chain uses TRBV28 with TRBJ2-3, with 7 bases matching TRBD2. Germline CDR1 reads MDHEN; CDR2 reads SYDVKM. The length of the CDR3 is 15 residues. V lost 2 bases, J lost 0 bases, and 2 bases stayed unmatched. DNA of the CDR3: TGTGCCAGCAGTTTAGCGGGAGCTAGCACAGATACGCAGTATTTT. Translating gives CASSLAGASTDTQYF.

The chain joins TRBV27 to TRBJ1-4; 9 positions agree with TRBD1. This CDR3 contains 15 residues. CDR1 and CDR2 (germline): MNHEY, SMNVEV (reference sequence). J lost 6 bases, V lost 6 bases, and 8 bases had no gene match. CDR3 region: CASRPSGTGYEKLFF. The CDR3 DNA is TGTGCCAGCAGACCTTCCGGGACAGGGTATGAAAAACTGTTTTTT.

V gene TRBV29-1 combines with J gene TRBJ1-2, with D unclear. Germline V lookup: CDR1 SQVTM, CDR2 ANQGSEA. Trimming took off 1 base at V and 4 bases at J, with 10 bases between the two ends. The CDR3 contains 13 residues. The CDR3 is CSVEGGEIYGYTF. The CDR3, as DNA: TGCAGCGTTGAAGGCGGAGAGATCTATGGCTACACCTTC. Full variable domain (outside the CDR3, taken from reference TRBV29-1 and TRBJ1-2): SAVISQKPSRDICQRGTSLTIQCQVDSQVTMMFWYRQQPGQSLTLIATANQGSEATYESGFVIDKFPISRPNLTFSTLTVSNMSPEDSSIYLCSVEGGEIYGYTFGSGTRLTVV.

The J gene is TRBJ1-2, the V gene TRBV28; D is undetermined. The V gene's germline CDR1 is MDHEN and CDR2 SYDVKM. This CDR3 is built from 14 residues. Between the trimmed V and J ends, which lost 4 bases and 4 bases, there was a span of 13 bases. CDR3 sequence: CASSSGSAVYGYTF. Written as DNA, the CDR3 is TGTGCCAGCAGTTCGGGGAGTGCTGTCTATGGCTACACCTTC.

This clone was detected once. The chain links TRBV6-2 or TRBV6-3 to TRBJ2-5, with 7 bases lining up with TRBD1. The germline gives CDR1 MNHEY, CDR2 SVGEGT. V lost 7 bases and J lost 5; bases outside the gene matches: 13. This CDR3 is 15 amino acids long. CDR3 coding DNA: TGTGCCAGCATCCCAGGGGGAGCCTCTGGGGAGACCCAGTACTTC. This codes for CASIPGGASGETQYF.

The chain combines TRBV2 with TRBJ1-6; 7 nucleotides match TRBD1. Germline assignment: CDR1 SNHLY and CDR2 FYNNEI. The junction had 6 bases not matched to a gene; V was cut back by 8 bases and J by 5 bases. This CDR3 has 14 amino acids. CDR3 DNA: TGTGCCAGCTCCACTCAGGGGGATAATTCACCCCTCCACTTT. Translation gives CASSTQGDNSPLHF.

The rearrangement joins TRBV20-1 to TRBJ2-1; TRBD2 aligns across 14 bases. Germline values: CDR1 DFQATT, CDR2 SNEGSKA (reference sequence). The CDR3 sequence is 18 residues long. V shed 6 bases and J 0 bases; nucleotides not matched to a gene: 10. Here the CDR3 reads CSASGLAGGRSSYNEQFF. For the CDR3, the DNA is TGCAGTGCCAGTGGACTAGCGGGAGGACGGAGCTCCTACAATGAGCAGTTCTTC.

This chain links TRBV6-4 with TRBJ2-3; 12 bases line up with TRBD2. With V trimmed by 6 bases and J by 2 bases, 6 bases remained unmatched. CDR1 is MRHNA and CDR2 is SNTAGT in the germline V gene. CDR3 length equals 16 residues. Written as DNA, the CDR3 is TGTGCCAGCAGCCGAGGACTAGCGGGAAACACAGATACGCAGTATTTT. It specifies CASSRGLAGNTDTQYF.

The V call is TRBV5-6, the J call TRBJ1-2, with a possible D match to TRBD1 (6 bases). The CDR3 loop spans 13 amino acids. Trimming removed 3 bases at V and 7 bases at J, with 13 bases between. CDR1 is SGHDT, CDR2 YYEEEE, per germline. The CDR3 DNA reads TGTGCCAGCAGCTGGCAGGGGAGGGGTGGCTACACCTTC. Encoded protein: CASSWQGRGGYTF.

The CDR3 DNA reads as TGCGCCAGCAGTCTCGCCTCCGGGACACTTACAGATACGCAGTATTTT. This sequence encodes CASSLASGTLTDTQYF. The chain employs TRBV5-1 and TRBJ2-3, with a possible D match to TRBD1 (6 bases). The CDR3 contains 16 residues. Per the germline V gene, CDR1 is SGHRS and CDR2 is YFSETQ. V was trimmed by 5 bases and J by 3 bases, leaving 19 bases between them.

This clone appeared a single time. The chain uses TRBV7-3 and TRBJ2-3, with 7 bases that match TRBD2. There are 16 residues in the CDR3. The V gene's germline CDR1 is SGHTA and CDR2 FQGTGA. V lost 1 base to trimming and J lost 2 bases; unmatched junction nucleotides: 6. CDR3 residues: CASSLRGGLITDTQYF. For the CDR3, the DNA is TGTGCCAGCAGCTTAAGGGGGGGACTTATCACAGATACGCAGTATTTT.

There are a few counts of this clone. This chain joins TRBV5-1 and TRBJ1-1, with 10 bases fitting TRBD1. The CDR3 has 14 amino acids. The V and J ends lost 4 bases and 8 bases, in that order; junction bases with no gene match: 8. The germline V gene encodes CDR1 SGHRS and CDR2 YFSETQ. Here the CDR3 reads CASSPGQGRSEAFF. The CDR3 bases are TGCGCCAGCAGCCCGGGACAGGGGAGGTCGGAAGCTTTCTTT.